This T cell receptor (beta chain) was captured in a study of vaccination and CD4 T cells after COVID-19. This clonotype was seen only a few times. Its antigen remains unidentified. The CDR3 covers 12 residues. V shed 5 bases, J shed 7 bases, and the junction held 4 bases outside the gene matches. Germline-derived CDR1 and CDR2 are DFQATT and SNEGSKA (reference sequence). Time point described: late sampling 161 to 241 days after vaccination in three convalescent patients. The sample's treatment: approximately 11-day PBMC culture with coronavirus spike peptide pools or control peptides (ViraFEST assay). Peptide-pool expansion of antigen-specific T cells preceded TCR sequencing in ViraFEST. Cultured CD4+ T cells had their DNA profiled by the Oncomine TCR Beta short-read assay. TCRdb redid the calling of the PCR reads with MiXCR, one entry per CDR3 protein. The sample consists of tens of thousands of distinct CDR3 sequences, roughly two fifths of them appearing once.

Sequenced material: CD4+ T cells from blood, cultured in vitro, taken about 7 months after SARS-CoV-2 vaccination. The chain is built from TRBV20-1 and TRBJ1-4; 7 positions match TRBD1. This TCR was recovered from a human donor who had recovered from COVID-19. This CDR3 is CSASGGIEKLFF. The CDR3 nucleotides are TGCAGTGCTTCAGGGGGTATTGAAAAACTGTTTTTT.